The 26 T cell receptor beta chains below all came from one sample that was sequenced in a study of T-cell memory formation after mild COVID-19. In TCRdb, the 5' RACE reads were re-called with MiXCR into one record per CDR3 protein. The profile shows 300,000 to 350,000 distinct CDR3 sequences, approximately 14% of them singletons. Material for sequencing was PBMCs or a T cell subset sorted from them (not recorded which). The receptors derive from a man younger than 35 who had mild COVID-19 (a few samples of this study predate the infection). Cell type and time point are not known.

CDR3 amino acids: CSVGDRGGNYGYTF. CDR3 sequence (DNA): TGCAGCGTTGGAGACAGGGGTGGGAACTATGGCTACACCTTC. The V gene is TRBV29-1, the J gene TRBJ1-2; 8 nucleotides line up with TRBD1. Per germline, CDR1 SQVTM and CDR2 ANQGSEA. The length of the CDR3 is 14 residues. V gave up 4 bases and J gave up 2 bases; unmatched junction bases: 6.

The CDR3 DNA is TGTGCCAGCAGCACTGGGGAGGCGAATGAGCAGTTCTTC. As protein: CASSTGEANEQFF. V gene TRBV11-3 combines with J gene TRBJ2-1, with a weak D call TRBD2 (6 bases). Germline values: CDR1 SGHNT, CDR2 YENEEA. With 5 bases removed from V and 7 bases from J, the gap between germline ends came to 12 bases. This CDR3 is 13 amino acids long. Combining the CDR3 with reference TRBV11-3 and TRBJ2-1 gives the whole variable domain EAGVVQSPRYKIIEKKQPVAFWCNPISGHNTLYWYLQNLGQGPELLIRYENEEAVDDSQLPKDRFSAERLKGVDSTLKIQPAELGDSAVYLCASSTGEANEQFFGPGTRLTVL.

The CDR3, as DNA: TGCGCCAGCAGCTTGGGCTCCGGGAGCTACAATGAGCAGTTCTTC. Residues: CASSLGSGSYNEQFF. The V gene is TRBV5-1, the J gene TRBJ2-1, with D maybe TRBD2 (6 bases). CDR1 is SGHRS, CDR2 YFSETQ, per germline. V shed 0 bases and J shed 3 bases, with 10 bases lying between them. The length of the CDR3 is 15 residues.

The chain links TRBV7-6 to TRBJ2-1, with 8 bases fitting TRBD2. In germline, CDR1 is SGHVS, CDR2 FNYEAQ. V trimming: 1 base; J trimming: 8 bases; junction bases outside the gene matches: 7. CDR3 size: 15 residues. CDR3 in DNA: TGTGCCAGCAGCTTAGTGTCGGGGGGGCCGTATGAGCAGTTCTTC. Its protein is CASSLVSGGPYEQFF.

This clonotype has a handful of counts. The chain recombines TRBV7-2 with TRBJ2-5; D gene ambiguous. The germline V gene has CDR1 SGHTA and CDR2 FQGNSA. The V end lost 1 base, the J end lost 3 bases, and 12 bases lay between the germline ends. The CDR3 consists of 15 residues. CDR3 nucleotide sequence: TGTGCCAGCAGCTTAGTAGGTTTTGGGAAAGAGACCCAGTACTTC. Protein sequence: CASSLVGFGKETQYF.

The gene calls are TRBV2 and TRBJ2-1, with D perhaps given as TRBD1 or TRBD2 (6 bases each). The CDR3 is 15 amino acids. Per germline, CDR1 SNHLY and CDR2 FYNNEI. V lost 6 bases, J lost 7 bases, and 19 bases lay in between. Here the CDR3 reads CASRKERGEGNEQFF. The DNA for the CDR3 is TGTGCCAGCAGGAAGGAGAGGGGGGAAGGAAATGAGCAGTTCTTC. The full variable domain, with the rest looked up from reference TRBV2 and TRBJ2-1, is EPEVTQTPSHQVTQMGQEVILRCVPISNHLYFYWYRQILGQKVEFLVSFYNNEISEKSEIFDDQFSVERPDGSNFTLKIRSTKLEDSAMYFCASRKERGEGNEQFFGPGTRLTVL.

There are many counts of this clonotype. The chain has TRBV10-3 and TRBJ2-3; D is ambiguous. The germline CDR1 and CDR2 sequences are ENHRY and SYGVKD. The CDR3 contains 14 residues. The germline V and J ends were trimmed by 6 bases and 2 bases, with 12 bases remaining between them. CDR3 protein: CAIRPQQNTDTQYF. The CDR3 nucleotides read TGTGCCATCAGGCCCCAACAGAACACAGATACGCAGTATTTT.

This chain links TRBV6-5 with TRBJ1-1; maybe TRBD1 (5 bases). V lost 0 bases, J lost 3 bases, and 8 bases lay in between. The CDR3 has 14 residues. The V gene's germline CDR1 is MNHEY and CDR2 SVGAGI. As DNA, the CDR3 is TGTGCCAGCAGTTACTCGCTGGGGGACACTGAAGCTTTCTTT. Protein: CASSYSLGDTEAFF.

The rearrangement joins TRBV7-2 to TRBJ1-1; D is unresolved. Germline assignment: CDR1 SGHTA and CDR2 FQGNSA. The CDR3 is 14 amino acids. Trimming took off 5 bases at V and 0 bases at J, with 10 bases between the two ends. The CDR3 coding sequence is TGTGCCAGCAGCATCGGACGTTTGAACACTGAAGCTTTCTTT. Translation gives CASSIGRLNTEAFF.

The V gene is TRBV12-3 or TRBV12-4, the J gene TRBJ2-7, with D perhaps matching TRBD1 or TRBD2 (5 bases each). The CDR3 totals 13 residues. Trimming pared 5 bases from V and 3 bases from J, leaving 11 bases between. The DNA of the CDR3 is TGTGCCAGCAGTCCCGGGGCAGGCTACGAGCAGTACGTC. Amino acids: CASSPGAGYEQYV.

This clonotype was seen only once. The chain's CDR3 is CASSYGQPMNTEAFF. As DNA, the CDR3 is TGTGCCAGCAGTTACGGCCAGCCAATGAACACTGAAGCTTTCTTT. The chain recombines TRBV6-5 with TRBJ1-1; D ambiguous. The germline gives CDR1 MNHEY, CDR2 SVGAGI. Trimming left V 2 bases short and J 0 bases short, with 10 bases between. The CDR3 covers 15 residues.

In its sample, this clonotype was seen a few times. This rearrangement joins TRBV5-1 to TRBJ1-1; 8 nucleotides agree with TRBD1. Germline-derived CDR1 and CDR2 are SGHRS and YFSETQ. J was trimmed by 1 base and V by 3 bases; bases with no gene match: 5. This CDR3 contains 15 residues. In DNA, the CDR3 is TGCGCCAGCAGCTGGGCGACAGGGGCGAACACTGAAGCTTTCTTT. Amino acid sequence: CASSWATGANTEAFF.

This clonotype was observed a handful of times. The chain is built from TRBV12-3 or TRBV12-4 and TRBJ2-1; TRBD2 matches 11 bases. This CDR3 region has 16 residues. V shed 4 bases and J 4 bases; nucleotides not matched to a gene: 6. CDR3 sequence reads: CASSSPSGGSYNEQFF. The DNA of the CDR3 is TGTGCCAGCAGTTCCCCTAGCGGGGGGTCATACAATGAGCAGTTCTTC.

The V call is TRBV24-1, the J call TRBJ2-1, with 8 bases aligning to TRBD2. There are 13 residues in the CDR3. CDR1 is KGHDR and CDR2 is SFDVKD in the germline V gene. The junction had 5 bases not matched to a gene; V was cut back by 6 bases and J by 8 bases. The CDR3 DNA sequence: TGTGCCACCAGTCGGGGGGGCTGGGATGAGCAGTTCTTC. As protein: CATSRGGWDEQFF.

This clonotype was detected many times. The DNA for the CDR3 is TGCGCCAGCAGCCAAGAGTTAGGGATTCAGAGAGGTATGGGCACAGATACGCAGTATTTT. It codes for CASSQELGIQRGMGTDTQYF. J is TRBJ2-3 and V is TRBV4-3; D unresolved. CDR3 length equals 20 residues. The V gene's germline CDR1 is LGHNA and CDR2 YSLEER. V was shortened by 0 bases and J by 1 base, with 23 bases between the two germline ends.

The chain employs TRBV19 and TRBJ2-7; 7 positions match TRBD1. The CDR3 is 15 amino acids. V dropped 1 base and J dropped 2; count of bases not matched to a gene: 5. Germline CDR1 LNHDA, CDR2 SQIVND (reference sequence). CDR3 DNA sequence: TGTGCCAGTAGTATAGGACAGGGTGGAACCTACGAGCAGTACTTC. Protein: CASSIGQGGTYEQYF.

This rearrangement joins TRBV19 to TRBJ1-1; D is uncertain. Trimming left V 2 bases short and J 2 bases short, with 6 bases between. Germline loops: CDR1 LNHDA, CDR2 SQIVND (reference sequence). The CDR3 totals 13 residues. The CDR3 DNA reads TGTGCCAGTAGTATATTGGGAAACACTGAAGCTTTCTTT. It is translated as CASSILGNTEAFF.

The CDR3 sequence: CASSLAERGSTDTQYF. CDR3 DNA sequence: TGCGCCAGCAGCTTAGCGGAGCGGGGGAGCACAGATACGCAGTATTTT. This sequence joins TRBV5-1 and TRBJ2-3; TRBD2 matches at 8 bases. The CDR3 contains 16 residues. With 2 bases clipped from V and 0 bases from J, the junction kept 5 bases outside the gene matches. Germline V CDR1 and CDR2: SGHRS, YFSETQ.

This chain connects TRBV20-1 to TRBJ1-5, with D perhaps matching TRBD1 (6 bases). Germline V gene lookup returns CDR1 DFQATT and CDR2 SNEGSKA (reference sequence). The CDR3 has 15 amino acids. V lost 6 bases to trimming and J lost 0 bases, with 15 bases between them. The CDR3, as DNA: TGCAGTGCCATGGCACAGGGTTATAGCAATCAGCCCCAGCATTTT. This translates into CSAMAQGYSNQPQHF.

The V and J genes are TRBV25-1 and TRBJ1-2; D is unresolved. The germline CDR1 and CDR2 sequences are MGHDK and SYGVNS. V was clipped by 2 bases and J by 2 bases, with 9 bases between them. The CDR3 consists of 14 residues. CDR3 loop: CASSEKGLNYGYTF. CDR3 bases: TGTGCCAGCAGTGAAAAGGGCCTCAACTATGGCTACACCTTC.

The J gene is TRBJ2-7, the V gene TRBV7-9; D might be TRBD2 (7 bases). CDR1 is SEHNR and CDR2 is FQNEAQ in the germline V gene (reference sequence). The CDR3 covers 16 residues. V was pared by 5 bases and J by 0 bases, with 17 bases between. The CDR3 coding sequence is TGTGCCAGCAGCCCCAGGGGAAGCGGGGACTCCTACGAGCAGTACTTC. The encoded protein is CASSPRGSGDSYEQYF.

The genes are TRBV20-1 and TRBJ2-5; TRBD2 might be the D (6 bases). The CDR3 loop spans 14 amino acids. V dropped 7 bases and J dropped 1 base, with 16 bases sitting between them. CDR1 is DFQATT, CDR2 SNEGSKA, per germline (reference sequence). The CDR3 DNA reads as TGCAGTGTAGAGGACGGGACTCCCCAAGAGACCCAGTACTTC. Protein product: CSVEDGTPQETQYF.

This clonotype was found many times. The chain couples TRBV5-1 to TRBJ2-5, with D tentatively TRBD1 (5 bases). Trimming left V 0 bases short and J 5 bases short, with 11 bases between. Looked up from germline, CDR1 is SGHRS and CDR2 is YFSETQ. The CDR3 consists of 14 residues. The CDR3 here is CASSLEQGRETQYF. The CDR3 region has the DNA TGCGCCAGCAGCTTGGAGCAGGGAAGGGAGACCCAGTACTTC. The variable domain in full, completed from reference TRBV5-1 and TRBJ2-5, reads KAGVTQTPRYLIKTRGQQVTLSCSPISGHRSVSWYQQTPGQGLQFLFEYFSETQRNKGNFPGRFSGRQFSNSRSEMNVSTLELGDSALYLCASSLEQGRETQYFGPGTRLLVL.

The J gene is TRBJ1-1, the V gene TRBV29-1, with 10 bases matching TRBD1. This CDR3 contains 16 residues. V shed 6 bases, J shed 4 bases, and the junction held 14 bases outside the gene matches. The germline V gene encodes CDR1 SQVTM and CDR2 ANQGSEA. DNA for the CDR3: TGCAGCGTCCGGGGGGCAAGACAGGGGGCGAGCACTGAAGCTTTCTTT. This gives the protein CSVRGARQGASTEAFF.

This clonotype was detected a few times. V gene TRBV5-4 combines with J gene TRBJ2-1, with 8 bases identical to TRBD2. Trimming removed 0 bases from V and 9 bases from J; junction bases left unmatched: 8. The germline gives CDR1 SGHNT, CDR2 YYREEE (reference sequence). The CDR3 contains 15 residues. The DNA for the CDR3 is TGTGCCAGCAGCTTGGGACTAGCGTTGATGGGTGAGCAGTTCTTC. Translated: CASSLGLALMGEQFF.

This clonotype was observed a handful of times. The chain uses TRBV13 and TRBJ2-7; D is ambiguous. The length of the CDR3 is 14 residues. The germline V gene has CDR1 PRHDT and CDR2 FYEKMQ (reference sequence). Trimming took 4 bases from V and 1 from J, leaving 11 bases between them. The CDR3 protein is CASSSDIGSYEQYF. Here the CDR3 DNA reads TGTGCCAGCAGCTCCGACATCGGGTCCTACGAGCAGTACTTC.